The sequence of this T cell receptor (beta chain) was determined in a study of T cells in Graves' hyperthyroidism and ophthalmopathy. The study, taken as a whole, reports: Peripheral blood also featured most of the thyroid clonotypes expanded above 0.001. A model built on 13 V-J features separated ophthalmopathy from stable hyperthyroidism.

Ten or more counts support this clonotype. The antigen remains unidentified. Those patients with uncontrolled infection, other autoimmune disease, pregnancy or lactation were excluded. The authors obtained PBMCs from around 10 ml of fresh peripheral blood. Amplification of TCR beta CDR3 regions was performed using RNA transcripts as template. In the first-round RT-PCR of the TCR CDR3, the HTBI primer set was used. Each CDR3 protein is one row after TCRdb ran MiXCR on the multiplex PCR reads. The sample lists a few hundred thousand distinct CDR3 sequences; roughly 15% were seen once. The CDR3 spans 15 residues. V trimming: 1 base; J trimming: 13 bases; junction bases outside the gene matches: 10. Germline assignment: CDR1 LGHDT and CDR2 YNNKEL (reference sequence).

The sample taken for sequencing was blood. The origin of this receptor is a woman in her late teens or twenties with Graves' hyperthyroidism. The chain recombines TRBV3-1 with TRBJ2-5; TRBD2 aligns across 12 bases. The DNA for the CDR3 is TGTGCCAGCAGCCAAGGATTGACTAGCGGGAGTCAGTGGTACTTC. As protein: CASSQGLTSGSQWYF.